What follows are 3 T cell receptor beta chains derived from one specimen sequenced in a study of blood T cell repertoires in COVID-19. Profiling relied on immunoSEQ multiplex PCR, and the TCRdb table lists in-frame clones only, not all of them. The sample shows 300,000 to 400,000 clones, more than 75% of them seen only once. The sequenced material came from PBMCs or T cells enriched from blood (not recorded which). These receptors came from a woman in her thirties with acute COVID-19.

The chain links TRBV5-4 to TRBJ2-1, with D tentatively TRBD1 (5 bases). This CDR3 is built from 15 residues. The V end was cut by 1 base, the J end by 4 bases, with 12 bases between. Germline CDR1 reads SGHNT; CDR2 reads YYREEE (reference sequence). The CDR3 coding sequence is TGTGCCAGCAGCTTGCAAGGGGCCCGGTACAATGAGCAGTTCTTC. It translates to CASSLQGARYNEQFF.

The chain has TRBV13 and TRBJ1-3; 9 bases match TRBD1. The J segment lost 4 bases and the V segment lost 4 bases, leaving 5 bases of the junction unmatched. The CDR3 contains 15 residues. From germline, CDR1 is PRHDT and CDR2 FYEKMQ (reference sequence). The DNA of the CDR3 is TGTGCCAGCAGCTCCGGGACAGGGAGCGGAAACACCATATATTTT. It translates to CASSSGTGSGNTIYF. Variable domain in full (rest from reference TRBV13 and TRBJ1-3): AAGVIQSPRHLIKEKRETATLKCYPIPRHDTVYWYQQGPGQDPQFLISFYEKMQSDKGSIPDRFSAQQFSDYHSELNMSSLELGDSALYFCASSSGTGSGNTIYFGEGSWLTVV.

This clone was observed a handful of times. This chain joins TRBV3-1 (or the pseudogene TRBV3-2) and TRBJ1-2; D unclear. Germline V gene lookup returns CDR1 LGHDT and CDR2 YNNKEL (reference sequence). Trimming shortened V by 4 bases and J by 4 bases, and 13 bases separated the two germline ends. The CDR3 covers 14 residues. The DNA of the CDR3 is TGTGCCAGCAGCCGGCAAGAAATGTCCTATGGCTACACCTTC. This gives the protein CASSRQEMSYGYTF.